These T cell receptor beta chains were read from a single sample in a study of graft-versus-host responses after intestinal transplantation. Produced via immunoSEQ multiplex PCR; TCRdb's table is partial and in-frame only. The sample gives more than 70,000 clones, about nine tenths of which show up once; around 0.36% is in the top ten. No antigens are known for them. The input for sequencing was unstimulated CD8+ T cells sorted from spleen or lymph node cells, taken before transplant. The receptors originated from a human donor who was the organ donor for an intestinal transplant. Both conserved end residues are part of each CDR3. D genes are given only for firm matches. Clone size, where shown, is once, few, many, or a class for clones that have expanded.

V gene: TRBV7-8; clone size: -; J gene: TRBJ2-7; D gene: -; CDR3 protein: CASSSRERLSYEQYF; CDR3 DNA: TGTGCCAGCAGCTCAAGAGAACGCCTTTCCTACGAGCAGTACTTC
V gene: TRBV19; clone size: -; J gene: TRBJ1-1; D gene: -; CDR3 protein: CAARGGQGEAFF; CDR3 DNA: TGTGCCGCCCGCGGAGGGCAGGGTGAAGCTTTCTTT
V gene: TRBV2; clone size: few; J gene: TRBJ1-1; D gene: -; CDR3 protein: CASSEGAWETDTEAFF; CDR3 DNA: TGTGCCAGCAGTGAAGGGGCCTGGGAGACGGACACTGAAGCTTTCTTT
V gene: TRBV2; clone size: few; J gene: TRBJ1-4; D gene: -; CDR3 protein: CASSAGREGGKLFF; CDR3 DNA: TGTGCCAGCAGCGCCGGGAGAGAAGGTGGAAAACTGTTTTTT
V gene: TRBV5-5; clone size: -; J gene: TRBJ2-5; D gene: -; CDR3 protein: CASSLPPKRGIKETQYF; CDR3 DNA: TGTGCCAGCAGCTTGCCGCCCAAACGGGGTATTAAAGAGACCCAGTACTTC
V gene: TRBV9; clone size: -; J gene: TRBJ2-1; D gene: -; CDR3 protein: CASSAAGGVGGDEQFF; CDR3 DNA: TGTGCCAGCAGCGCAGCGGGCGGAGTAGGGGGGGATGAGCAGTTCTTC
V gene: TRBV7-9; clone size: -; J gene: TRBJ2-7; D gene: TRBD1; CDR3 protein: CASSFRTGGHEQYF; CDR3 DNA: TGTGCCAGCAGCTTTCGGACAGGGGGACACGAGCAGTACTTC
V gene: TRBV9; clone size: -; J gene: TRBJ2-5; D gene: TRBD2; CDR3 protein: CASSVAGGQETQYF; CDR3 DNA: TGTGCCAGCAGCGTAGCCGGGGGGCAAGAGACCCAGTACTTC
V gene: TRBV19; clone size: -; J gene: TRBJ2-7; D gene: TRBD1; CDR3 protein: CASSMTGGSYEQYF; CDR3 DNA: TGTGCCAGTAGTATGACAGGGGGCTCCTACGAGCAGTACTTC
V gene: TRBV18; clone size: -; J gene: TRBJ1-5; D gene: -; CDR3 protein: CASSGTGQNSNQPQHF; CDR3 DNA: TGTGCCAGCTCGGGCACTGGGCAGAATAGCAATCAGCCCCAGCATTTT
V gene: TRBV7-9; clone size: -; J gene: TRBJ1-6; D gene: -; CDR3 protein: CASSYSPAPLHF; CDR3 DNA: TGTGCCAGCAGCTACTCACCCGCGCCCCTCCACTTT
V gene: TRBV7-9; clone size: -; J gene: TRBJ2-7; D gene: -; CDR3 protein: CASSRGTYEQYF; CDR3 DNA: TGTGCCAGCTCCAGGGGTACCTACGAGCAGTACTTC
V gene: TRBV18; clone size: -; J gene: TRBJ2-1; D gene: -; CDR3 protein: CASSPLGRHNEQFF; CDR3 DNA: TGTGCCAGCTCACCTCTCGGGAGACACAATGAGCAGTTCTTC
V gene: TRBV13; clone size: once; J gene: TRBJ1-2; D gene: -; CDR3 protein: CASSFLGGNYGYTF; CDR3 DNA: TGTGCCAGCAGCTTCCTGGGGGGGAACTATGGCTACACCTTC
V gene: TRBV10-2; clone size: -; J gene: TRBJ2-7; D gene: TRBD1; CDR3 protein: CASSESGQGIYEQYF; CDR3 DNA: TGCGCCAGCAGTGAGTCGGGACAGGGGATCTACGAGCAGTACTTC
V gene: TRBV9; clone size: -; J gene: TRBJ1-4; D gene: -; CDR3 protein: CASSVAVTNEKLFF; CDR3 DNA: TGTGCCAGCAGCGTAGCCGTAACTAATGAAAAACTGTTTTTT
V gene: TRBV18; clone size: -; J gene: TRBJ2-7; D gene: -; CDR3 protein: CASSPQDSLYEQYF; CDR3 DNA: TGTGCCAGCTCACCACAAGATAGTCTGTACGAGCAGTACTTC
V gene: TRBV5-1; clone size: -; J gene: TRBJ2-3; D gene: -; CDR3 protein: CASSLYQARAADTQYF; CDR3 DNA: TGCGCCAGCAGCTTGTACCAGGCCAGGGCCGCAGATACGCAGTATTTT
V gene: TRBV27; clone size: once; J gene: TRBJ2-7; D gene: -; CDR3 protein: CASSYGGALSYEQYF; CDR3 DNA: TGTGCCAGCAGTTACGGCGGGGCCCTCTCCTACGAGCAGTACTTC
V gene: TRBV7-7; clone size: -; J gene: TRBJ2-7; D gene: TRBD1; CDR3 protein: CASSLNPGQGDEQYF; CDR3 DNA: TGTGCTAGCAGCCTTAACCCGGGACAGGGAGACGAGCAGTACTTC
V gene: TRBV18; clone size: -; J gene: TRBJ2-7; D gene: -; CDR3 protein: CASSLGHLTYEQYF; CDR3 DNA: TGTGCCAGCTCATTGGGACATCTTACCTACGAGCAGTACTTC
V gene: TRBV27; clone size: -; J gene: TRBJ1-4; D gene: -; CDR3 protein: CASSLGPYTEKLFF; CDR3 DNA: TGTGCCAGCAGTTTGGGGCCTTACACGGAAAAACTGTTTTTT
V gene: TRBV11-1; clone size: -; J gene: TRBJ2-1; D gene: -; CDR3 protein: CASSLGRGNYNEQFF; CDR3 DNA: TGTGCCAGCAGCTTAGGCAGGGGCAACTACAATGAGCAGTTCTTC
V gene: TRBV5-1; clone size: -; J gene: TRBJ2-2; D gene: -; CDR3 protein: CASSGTTGELFF; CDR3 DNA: TGCGCCAGCAGCGGCACGACCGGGGAGCTGTTTTTT
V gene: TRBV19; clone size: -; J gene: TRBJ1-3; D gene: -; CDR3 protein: CASSSVSGNTIYF; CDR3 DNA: TGTGCCAGTAGTTCAGTCTCTGGAAACACCATATATTTT
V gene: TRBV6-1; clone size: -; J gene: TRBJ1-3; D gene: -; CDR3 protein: CATRSFSGNTIYF; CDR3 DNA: TGTGCCACCCGGAGCTTCTCTGGAAACACCATATATTTT
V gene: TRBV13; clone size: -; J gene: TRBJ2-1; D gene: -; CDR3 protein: CAINGAGDDEQFF; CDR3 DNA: TGTGCCATCAATGGGGCAGGGGACGATGAGCAGTTCTTC
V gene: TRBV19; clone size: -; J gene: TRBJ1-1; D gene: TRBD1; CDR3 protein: CASSTGTGLWGTEAFF; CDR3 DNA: TGTGCCAGTAGTACCGGGACAGGGCTTTGGGGCACTGAAGCTTTCTTT
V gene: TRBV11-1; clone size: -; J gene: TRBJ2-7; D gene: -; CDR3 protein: CASSLGGNSRYEQYF; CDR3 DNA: TGTGCCAGCAGCTTAGGAGGGAACTCGCGCTACGAGCAGTACTTC
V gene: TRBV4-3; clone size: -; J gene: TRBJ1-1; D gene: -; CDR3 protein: CASSHLNRKAFF; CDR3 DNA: TGCGCCAGCAGCCACCTCAACAGGAAAGCTTTCTTT